A single sample gave rise to the 32 T cell receptor beta chains below, sequenced in a study of early T cells in non-severe SARS-CoV-2 infection. TCRdb ran MiXCR on the 5' RACE reads and lists one entry per CDR3 protein. The sample lists about 59,000 distinct CDR3 sequences; roughly 13% were seen once. The sample was whole blood, taken at baseline. These receptor sequences come from an adult who was a healthcare worker with PCR-confirmed SARS-CoV-2 infection or an uninfected control (not recorded which).

The V and J genes are TRBV7-6 and TRBJ2-7, with D perhaps TRBD1 or TRBD2 (6 bases each). V was trimmed by 1 base and J by 2 bases, leaving 9 bases between them. The CDR3 has 14 amino acids. The germline CDR1 and CDR2 sequences are SGHVS and FNYEAQ. The CDR3 DNA reads TGTGCCAGCAGCTTAGTCGGGGGCACCTACGAGCAGTACTTC. Its translation: CASSLVGGTYEQYF. The complete variable domain, with remaining parts taken from reference TRBV7-6 and TRBJ2-7, reads GAGVSQSPRYKVTKRGQDVALRCDPISGHVSLYWYRQALGQGPEFLTYFNYEAQQDKSGLPNDRFSAERPEGSISTLTIQRTEQRDSAMYRCASSLVGGTYEQYFGPGTRLTVT.

This clonotype was seen ten or more times. This chain links TRBV27 with TRBJ1-1, with a possible D match to TRBD1 (6 bases). The CDR3 extends over 14 amino acids. Trimming removed 2 bases at V and 5 bases at J, with 12 bases between. Germline values: CDR1 MNHEY, CDR2 SMNVEV (reference sequence). The CDR3, as DNA: TGTGCCAGCAGTTTAGCAGGGGTAGATACTGAAGCTTTCTTT. This codes for CASSLAGVDTEAFF.

This clonotype was seen a handful of times. J is TRBJ1-5 and V is TRBV7-2, with TRBD1 as a possible D gene (5 bases). The ends were cut back, 2 bases at V and 4 bases at J, with 12 bases in the middle. Germline V gives CDR1 SGHTA, CDR2 FQGNSA. The CDR3 has 15 residues. The CDR3 here is CASSLSGAVNQPQHF. DNA of the CDR3: TGTGCCAGCAGCTTAAGTGGGGCAGTGAATCAGCCCCAGCATTTT.

The table lists this clonotype with a few counts. The chain combines TRBV11-2 with TRBJ1-4, with no clear D. The ends were cut back, 6 bases at V and 8 bases at J, with 10 bases in the middle. Per germline, CDR1 SGHAT and CDR2 FQNNGV. The CDR3 totals 12 residues. CDR3 nucleotides: TGTGCCAGCAGTCGGAGAAGGGAAAAACTGTTTTTT. Protein sequence: CASSRRREKLFF.

This clonotype was seen repeatedly, ten times or more. The V and J genes are TRBV7-9 and TRBJ1-6, with D possibly TRBD1 on 5 matching bases. The germline V gene has CDR1 SEHNR and CDR2 FQNEAQ (reference sequence). The V gene lost 3 bases and the J gene lost 7 bases, with 10 bases spanning the gap. The CDR3 is 14 residues long. The CDR3 DNA reads as TGTGCCAGCAGCTTCTCGGGGGAGAATTCACCCCTCCACTTT. Its protein product is CASSFSGENSPLHF.

Only a few counts were recorded for this clonotype. J is TRBJ2-7 and V is TRBV27; TRBD1 agrees at 10 bases. This CDR3 contains 14 residues. V lost 6 bases to trimming and J lost 4 bases; unmatched junction nucleotides: 6. Per germline, CDR1 MNHEY and CDR2 SMNVEV (reference sequence). The CDR3 DNA sequence: TGTGCCAGCAGCCTGACAGGGGGCACGTACGAGCAGTACTTC. It encodes CASSLTGGTYEQYF.

There are a few counts of this clonotype. The rearrangement uses TRBV7-9 and TRBJ1-1, with D perhaps matching TRBD1 (6 bases). CDR1 is SEHNR and CDR2 is FQNEAQ in the germline V gene (reference sequence). The germline V and J ends were trimmed by 5 bases and 5 bases, with 15 bases remaining between them. The CDR3 has 14 residues. This chain's CDR3 is CASSSTGLGTEAFF. CDR3 nucleotide sequence: TGTGCCAGCAGCAGCACAGGGCTTGGGACTGAAGCTTTCTTT.

This chain uses TRBV7-2 with TRBJ2-5; 12 bases match TRBD1. V shed 5 bases, J shed 1 base, and the junction held 5 bases outside the gene matches. Per germline, CDR1 SGHTA and CDR2 FQGNSA. This CDR3 contains 16 residues. The CDR3 here is CASSGPGQGAQETQYF. CDR3 nucleotide sequence: TGTGCCAGCAGCGGGCCGGGACAGGGGGCCCAAGAGACCCAGTACTTC.

This clonotype was recorded a few times. The genes are TRBV7-2 and TRBJ2-1; TRBD1 agrees at 7 bases. This CDR3 spans 15 amino acids. The ends lost 1 base at V and 2 bases at J; junction bases unmatched: 2. Germline V gives CDR1 SGHTA, CDR2 FQGNSA. Here the CDR3 DNA reads TGTGCCAGCAGCTTAGTGACAGGGCCCTACAATGAGCAGTTCTTC. Its protein product is CASSLVTGPYNEQFF.

V usage is TRBV5-4 and J usage is TRBJ1-2; no reliable D call. Germline CDR1 and CDR2: SGHNT and YYREEE (reference sequence). The CDR3 consists of 15 residues. The V gene lost 3 bases and the J gene lost 4 bases, with 16 bases spanning the gap. CDR3 amino acids: CASSSSMSYSYGYTF. For the CDR3, the DNA is TGTGCCAGCAGCTCGAGCATGAGCTACAGCTATGGCTACACCTTC.

The V and J genes are TRBV11-1 and TRBJ2-1; 8 nucleotides match TRBD1. The CDR3 consists of 15 residues. Germline values: CDR1 SGHAT, CDR2 FQDESV (reference sequence). V was clipped by 5 bases and J by 4 bases; unmatched bases: 7. The CDR3 loop is CASSTRQGRYNEQFF. The CDR3 nucleotides are TGTGCCAGCAGCACTCGACAGGGGCGGTACAATGAGCAGTTCTTC.

This sequence joins TRBV5-6 and TRBJ1-1; D gene uncertain. V lost 2 bases, J lost 0 bases, and 5 bases lay in between. CDR3 size: 13 residues. Germline assignment: CDR1 SGHDT and CDR2 YYEEEE. The CDR3 DNA reads TGTGCCAGCAGCTTCCGATTGAACACTGAAGCTTTCTTT. Its translation: CASSFRLNTEAFF.

The chain has TRBV28 and TRBJ1-4, with TRBD1 as a possible D gene (5 bases). This CDR3 contains 15 residues. V lost 1 base to trimming and J lost 4 bases, with 10 bases between them. Germline CDR1 MDHEN, CDR2 SYDVKM. The CDR3 nucleotides are TGTGCCAGCAGTTTATTCAAGGGACTTAATGAAAAACTGTTTTTT. It is translated as CASSLFKGLNEKLFF.

This clonotype appeared a few times. This chain uses TRBV3-1 with TRBJ1-4; D gene uncertain. V was cut by 0 bases and J by 5 bases, with 10 bases left in between. The CDR3 spans 15 residues. Germline CDR1 LGHDT, CDR2 YNNKEL (reference sequence). This CDR3 is CASSQDTRYNEKLFF. Written as DNA, the CDR3 is TGTGCCAGCAGCCAAGATACCAGGTACAATGAAAAACTGTTTTTT.

The gene calls are TRBV18 and TRBJ2-7; D is perhaps TRBD1 (6 bases). V was trimmed by 3 bases and J by 4 bases, leaving 13 bases between them. The CDR3 covers 14 residues. Germline CDR1 KGHSH, CDR2 LQKENI. The CDR3 region has the DNA TGTGCCAGCTCACCCGGACAGCCTACGTACGAGCAGTACTTC. The encoded protein is CASSPGQPTYEQYF.

The V call is TRBV5-6, the J call TRBJ2-7; D uncertain. The length of the CDR3 is 15 residues. The germline V and J ends were trimmed by 1 base and 0 bases, with 11 bases remaining between them. The V gene's germline CDR1 is SGHDT and CDR2 YYEEEE. The CDR3 loop reads CASSLLQAPSYEQYF. The CDR3 DNA reads TGTGCCAGCAGCTTGTTGCAAGCCCCCTCCTACGAGCAGTACTTC.

The table lists this clonotype with many counts. This chain uses TRBV5-8 with TRBJ2-3; TRBD1 agrees at 7 bases. The germline gives CDR1 SGHTS, CDR2 YDEGEE. V gave up 4 bases and J gave up 0 bases; unmatched junction bases: 8. This CDR3 contains 16 residues. CDR3 sequence reads: CASSKGQSTSTDTQYF. Here the CDR3 DNA reads TGTGCCAGCAGCAAGGGACAGTCCACTAGCACAGATACGCAGTATTTT.

The J gene is TRBJ2-5, the V gene TRBV29-1, with TRBD1 as a possible D gene (5 bases). CDR3 length equals 15 residues. Trimming pared 3 bases from V and 5 bases from J, leaving 19 bases between. In germline, CDR1 is SQVTM, CDR2 ANQGSEA. CDR3 nucleotide sequence: TGCAGCGTTGACCCCCACTCCAGGGTGGGGGAGACCCAGTACTTC. Its protein is CSVDPHSRVGETQYF.

The rearrangement joins TRBV6-5 to TRBJ2-1; the match to TRBD1 covers 7 bases. The CDR3 spans 16 residues. The germline V gene encodes CDR1 MNHEY and CDR2 SVGAGI. V was pared by 6 bases and J by 1 base, with 9 bases of the junction left unmatched. The CDR3 DNA reads as TGTGCCAGCAGCTACACGTGGACAGGTTCCTACAATGAGCAGTTCTTC. Its translation: CASSYTWTGSYNEQFF.

This clonotype was seen at least ten times. V is TRBV3-1 and J is TRBJ2-7; no definite D call. The CDR3 length is 12 residues. Between the trimmed V and J ends, which lost 2 bases and 6 bases, there was a span of 8 bases. CDR1 and CDR2 (germline): LGHDT, YNNKEL (reference sequence). The DNA of the CDR3 is TGTGCCAGCAGCCAATCCCCAGGCGAGCAGTACTTC. Translating it yields CASSQSPGEQYF.

This clonotype was seen repeatedly, ten times or more. V and J are TRBV9 and TRBJ1-5; D may be TRBD1 (5 bases). The CDR3 consists of 14 residues. Trimming cost V 0 bases and J 6 bases, with 10 bases left between them. Germline CDR1 is SGDLS and CDR2 is YYNGEE. CDR3 sequence: CASSVGPGTQPQHF. CDR3 bases: TGTGCCAGCAGCGTAGGGCCAGGGACTCAGCCCCAGCATTTT. The entire variable domain, with the rest obtained from reference TRBV9 and TRBJ1-5, is as follows: DSGVTQTPKHLITATGQRVTLRCSPRSGDLSVYWYQQSLDQGLQFLIQYYNGEERAKGNILERFSAQQFPDLHSELNLSSLELGDSALYFCASSVGPGTQPQHFGDGTRLSIL.

This clonotype has ten or more counts. The CDR3: CASSFQGGTDTQYF. The CDR3 coding sequence is TGTGCCAGCAGCTTTCAGGGGGGTACAGATACGCAGTATTTT. The chain has TRBV7-2 and TRBJ2-3; D is perhaps TRBD1 (7 bases). Germline V gene data show CDR1 as SGHTA and CDR2 as FQGNSA. Trimming stripped 3 bases from V and 3 bases from J, with 10 bases between. This CDR3 region has 14 residues.

V and J are TRBV4-3 and TRBJ2-1; TRBD1 aligns across 10 bases. This CDR3 region has 14 residues. Germline values: CDR1 LGHNA, CDR2 YSLEER. The V gene end was trimmed by 0 bases and the J gene end by 10 bases; junction bases not matched to a gene: 3. CDR3 DNA sequence: TGCGCCAGCAGCCAAGAAGGACAGGGGGACGAGCAGTTCTTC. It specifies CASSQEGQGDEQFF.

DNA for the CDR3: TGTGCCAGCAGCTTAGTCATTTCGGAGACCCAGTACTTC. Amino acids: CASSLVISETQYF. This chain uses TRBV7-8 with TRBJ2-5; D unresolved. Germline V CDR1 and CDR2: SGHVS, FQNEAQ. This CDR3 spans 13 amino acids. The V and J ends lost 1 base and 5 bases respectively, with 8 bases between them.

This clonotype was counted ten times or more. The gene calls are TRBV7-8 and TRBJ1-2; D remains ambiguous. The CDR3 contains 12 residues. Trimming stripped 8 bases from V and 5 bases from J, with 12 bases between. CDR1 is SGHVS and CDR2 is FQNEAQ in the germline V gene. The CDR3 coding sequence is TGTGCCAGCGCCCAAGGAAAATATGGCTACACCTTC. It is translated as CASAQGKYGYTF.

This clonotype was picked up many times. This sequence joins TRBV4-3 and TRBJ2-6; D is unclear. This CDR3 region has 17 residues. Per the germline V gene, CDR1 is LGHNA and CDR2 is YSLEER. Trimming removed 2 bases at V and 0 bases at J, with 11 bases between. CDR3 residues: CASSQWALSSGANVLTF. In nucleotides, the CDR3 is TGCGCCAGCAGCCAATGGGCCTTGTCCTCTGGGGCCAACGTCCTGACTTTC.

This clonotype was seen only a few times. The genes are TRBV20-1 and TRBJ2-7, with 8 bases aligning to TRBD2. This CDR3 is 13 amino acids long. V lost 5 bases and J lost 0; bases outside the gene matches: 3. Per the germline V gene, CDR1 is DFQATT and CDR2 is SNEGSKA (reference sequence). The CDR3 loop reads CSAAGTSSYEQYF. Written as DNA, the CDR3 is TGCAGTGCTGCTGGGACTAGCTCCTACGAGCAGTACTTC.

The chain is built from TRBV28 and TRBJ1-4; no firm D call. The CDR3 has 16 amino acids. V lost 2 bases to trimming and J lost 8 bases, with 18 bases between them. Looked up from germline, CDR1 is MDHEN and CDR2 is SYDVKM. Here the CDR3 DNA reads TGTGCCAGCAGTTTAAGAGGGATCCTCAAGGAGGAAAAACTGTTTTTT. Translated, it gives CASSLRGILKEEKLFF.

The CDR3 DNA sequence: TGTGCCACCAGTGATTCCAACTACGAGCAGTACTTC. Its translation: CATSDSNYEQYF. The chain carries TRBV24-1 and TRBJ2-7; D gene unclear. The germline V and J ends were trimmed by 2 bases and 3 bases, with 4 bases remaining between them. This CDR3 has 12 residues. Germline V gives CDR1 KGHDR, CDR2 SFDVKD.

The V call is TRBV29-1, the J call TRBJ1-2; 11 positions agree with TRBD1. This CDR3 comprises 13 residues. Germline CDR1 reads SQVTM; CDR2 reads ANQGSEA. V shed 6 bases and J 6 bases; nucleotides not matched to a gene: 6. The CDR3 is CSVDGTGGHGYTF. The CDR3 DNA reads TGCAGCGTCGATGGGACAGGGGGTCATGGCTACACCTTC.

In this sample, this clonotype turned up a few times. The chain couples TRBV12-3 or TRBV12-4 to TRBJ1-1; no definite D call. The length of the CDR3 is 13 residues. Trimming cost V 6 bases and J 0 bases, with 8 bases left between them. CDR3: CASRRELNTEAFF. In DNA form, the CDR3 reads TGTGCCAGCAGACGGGAACTGAACACTGAAGCTTTCTTT.

This clonotype came up a few times. The chain employs TRBV19 and TRBJ1-2; D is perhaps TRBD1 (6 bases). CDR1 and CDR2 (germline): LNHDA, SQIVND (reference sequence). V shed 11 bases and J shed 8 bases, with 21 bases lying between them. CDR3 length equals 13 residues. The CDR3 DNA follows: TGTGCCTCTAGTACAGGGAGACTAGGGGGCTACACCTTC. It is translated as CASSTGRLGGYTF.